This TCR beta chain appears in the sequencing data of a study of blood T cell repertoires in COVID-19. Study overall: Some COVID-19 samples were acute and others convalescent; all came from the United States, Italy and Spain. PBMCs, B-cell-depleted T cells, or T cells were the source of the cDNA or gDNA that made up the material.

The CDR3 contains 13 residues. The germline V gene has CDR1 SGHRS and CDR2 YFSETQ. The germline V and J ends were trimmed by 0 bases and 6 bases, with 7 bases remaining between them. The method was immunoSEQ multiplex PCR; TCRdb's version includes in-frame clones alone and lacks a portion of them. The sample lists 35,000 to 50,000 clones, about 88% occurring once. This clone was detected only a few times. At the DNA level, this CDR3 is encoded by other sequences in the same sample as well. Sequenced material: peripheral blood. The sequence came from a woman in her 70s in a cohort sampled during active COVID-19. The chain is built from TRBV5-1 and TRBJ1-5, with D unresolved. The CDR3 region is CASSLEGAQPQHF. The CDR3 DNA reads TGCGCCAGCAGCTTGGAGGGAGCTCAGCCCCAGCATTTT.